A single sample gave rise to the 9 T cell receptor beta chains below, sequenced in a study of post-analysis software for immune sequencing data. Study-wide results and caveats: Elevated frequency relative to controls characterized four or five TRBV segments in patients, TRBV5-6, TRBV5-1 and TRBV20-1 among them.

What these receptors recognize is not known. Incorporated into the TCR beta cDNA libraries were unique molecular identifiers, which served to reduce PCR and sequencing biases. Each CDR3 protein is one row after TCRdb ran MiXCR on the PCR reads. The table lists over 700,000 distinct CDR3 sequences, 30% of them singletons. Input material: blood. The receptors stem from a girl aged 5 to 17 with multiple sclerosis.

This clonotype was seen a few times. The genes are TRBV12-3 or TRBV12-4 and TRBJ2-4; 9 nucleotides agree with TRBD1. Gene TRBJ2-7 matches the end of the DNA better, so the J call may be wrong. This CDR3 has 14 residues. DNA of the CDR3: TGTGCCAGCAGGGGCGGACAGGGGACAAACGAGCAGTACTTC. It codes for CASRGGQGTNEQYF.

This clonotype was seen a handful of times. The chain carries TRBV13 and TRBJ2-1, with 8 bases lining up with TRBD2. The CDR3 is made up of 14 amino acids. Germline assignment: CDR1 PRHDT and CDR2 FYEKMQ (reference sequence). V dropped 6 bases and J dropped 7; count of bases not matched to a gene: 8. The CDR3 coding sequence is TGTGCCAGCAGACCGCCGGGACTAGAGAATGAGCAGTTCTTC. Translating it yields CASRPPGLENEQFF.

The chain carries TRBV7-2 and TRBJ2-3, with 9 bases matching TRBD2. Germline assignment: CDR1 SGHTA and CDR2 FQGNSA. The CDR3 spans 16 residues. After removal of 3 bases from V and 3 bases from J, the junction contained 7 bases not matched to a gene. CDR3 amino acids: CASSFMRGGGTDTQYF. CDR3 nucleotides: TGTGCCAGCAGCTTTATGCGGGGGGGTGGAACAGATACGCAGTATTTT. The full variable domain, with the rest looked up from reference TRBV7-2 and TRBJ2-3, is GAGVSQSPSNKVTEKGKDVELRCDPISGHTALYWYRQSLGQGLEFLIYFQGNSAPDKSGLPSDRFSAERTGGSVSTLTIQRTQQEDSAVYLCASSFMRGGGTDTQYFGPGTRLTVL.

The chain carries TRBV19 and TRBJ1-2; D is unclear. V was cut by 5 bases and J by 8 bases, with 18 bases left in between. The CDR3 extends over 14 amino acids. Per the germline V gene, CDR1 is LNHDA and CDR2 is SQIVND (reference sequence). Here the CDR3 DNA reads TGTGCCAGTAGTCCTGACATCGAGGCCTTCGGCTACACCTTC. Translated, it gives CASSPDIEAFGYTF. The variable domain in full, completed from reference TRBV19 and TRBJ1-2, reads DGGITQSPKYLFRKEGQNVTLSCEQNLNHDAMYWYRQDPGQGLRLIYYSQIVNDFQKGDIAEGYSVSREKKESFPLTVTSAQKNPTAFYLCASSPDIEAFGYTFGSGTRLTVV.

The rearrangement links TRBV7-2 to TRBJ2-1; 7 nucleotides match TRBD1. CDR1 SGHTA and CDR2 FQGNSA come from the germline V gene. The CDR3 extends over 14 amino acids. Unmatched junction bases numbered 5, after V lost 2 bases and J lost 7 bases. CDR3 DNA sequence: TGTGCCAGCAGCTTAACAGGGGAGTGGAATGAGCAGTTCTTC. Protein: CASSLTGEWNEQFF.

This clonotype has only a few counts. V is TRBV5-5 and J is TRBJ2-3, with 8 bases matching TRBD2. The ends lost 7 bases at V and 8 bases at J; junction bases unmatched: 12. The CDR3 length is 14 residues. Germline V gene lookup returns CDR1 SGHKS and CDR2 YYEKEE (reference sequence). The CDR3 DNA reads TGTGCCAGCCACCGGGGGGGAAGCGCGAGTACGCAGTATTTT. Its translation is CASHRGGSASTQYF.

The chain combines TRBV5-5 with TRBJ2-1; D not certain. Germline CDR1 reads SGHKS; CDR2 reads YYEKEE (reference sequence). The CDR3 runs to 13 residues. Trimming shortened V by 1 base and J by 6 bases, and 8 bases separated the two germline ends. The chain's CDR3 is CASSLPSPNEQFF. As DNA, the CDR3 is TGTGCCAGCAGCTTGCCGTCCCCCAATGAGCAGTTCTTC. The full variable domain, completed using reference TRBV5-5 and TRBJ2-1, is DAGVTQSPTHLIKTRGQQVTLRCSPISGHKSVSWYQQVLGQGPQFIFQYYEKEERGRGNFPDRFSARQFPNYSSELNVNALLLGDSALYLCASSLPSPNEQFFGPGTRLTVL.

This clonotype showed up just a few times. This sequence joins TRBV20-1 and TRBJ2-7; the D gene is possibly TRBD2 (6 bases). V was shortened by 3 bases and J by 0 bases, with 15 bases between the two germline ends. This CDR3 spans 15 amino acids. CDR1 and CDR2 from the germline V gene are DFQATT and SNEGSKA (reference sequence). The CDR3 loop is CSASPGTAASYEQYF. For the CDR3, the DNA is TGCAGTGCTAGCCCCGGGACTGCAGCCTCCTACGAGCAGTACTTC.

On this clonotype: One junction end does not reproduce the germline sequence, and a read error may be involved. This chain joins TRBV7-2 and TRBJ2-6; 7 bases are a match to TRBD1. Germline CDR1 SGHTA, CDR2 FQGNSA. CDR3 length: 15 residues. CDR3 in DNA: TGTGCCAGCAGCCTGAACAGGGGAGAGGCCAACGTCCCGACTTTC. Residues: CASSLNRGEANVPTF.